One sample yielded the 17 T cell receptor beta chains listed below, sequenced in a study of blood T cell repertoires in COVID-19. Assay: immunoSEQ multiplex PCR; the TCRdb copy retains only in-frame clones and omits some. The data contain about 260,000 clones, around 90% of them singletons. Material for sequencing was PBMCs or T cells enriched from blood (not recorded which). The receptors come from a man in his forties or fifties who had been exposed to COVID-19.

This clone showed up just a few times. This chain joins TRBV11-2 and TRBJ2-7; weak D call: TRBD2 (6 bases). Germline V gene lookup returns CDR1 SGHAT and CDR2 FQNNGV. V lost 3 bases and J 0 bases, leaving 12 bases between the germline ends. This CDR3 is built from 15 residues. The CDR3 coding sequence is TGTGCCAGCAGCTTCCGGCTAGCGTACTCCTACGAGCAGTACTTC. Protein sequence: CASSFRLAYSYEQYF.

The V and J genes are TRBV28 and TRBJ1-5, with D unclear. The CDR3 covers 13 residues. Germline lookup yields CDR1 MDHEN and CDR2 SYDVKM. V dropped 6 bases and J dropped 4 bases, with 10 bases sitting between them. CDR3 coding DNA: TGTGCCAGCAGCCGGCGGCCTAATCAGCCCCAGCATTTT. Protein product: CASSRRPNQPQHF.

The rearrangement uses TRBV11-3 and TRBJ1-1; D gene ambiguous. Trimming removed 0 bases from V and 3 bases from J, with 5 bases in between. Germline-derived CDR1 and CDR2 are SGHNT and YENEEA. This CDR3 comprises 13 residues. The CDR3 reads CASSLEDYTEAFF. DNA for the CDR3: TGTGCCAGCAGCTTAGAAGACTACACTGAAGCTTTCTTT.

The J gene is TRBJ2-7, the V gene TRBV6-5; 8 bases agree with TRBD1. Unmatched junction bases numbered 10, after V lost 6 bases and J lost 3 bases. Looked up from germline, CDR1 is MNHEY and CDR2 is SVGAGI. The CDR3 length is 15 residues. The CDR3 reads CASRRVPTGGYEQYF. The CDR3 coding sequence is TGTGCCAGCAGGCGAGTACCTACAGGGGGCTACGAGCAGTACTTC.

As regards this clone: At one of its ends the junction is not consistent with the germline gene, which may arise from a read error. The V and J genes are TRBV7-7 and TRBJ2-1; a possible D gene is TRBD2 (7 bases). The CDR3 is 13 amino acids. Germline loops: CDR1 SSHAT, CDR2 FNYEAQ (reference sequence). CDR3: CASSLGGEGEQFF. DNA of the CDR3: TGTGCTAGCAGCTTAGGGGGGGAGGGTGAGCAGTTCTTC.

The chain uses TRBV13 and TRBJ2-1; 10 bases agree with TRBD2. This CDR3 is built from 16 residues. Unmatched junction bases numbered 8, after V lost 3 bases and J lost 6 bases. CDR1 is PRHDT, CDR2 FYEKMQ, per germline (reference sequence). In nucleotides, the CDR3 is TGTGCCAGCAGCTTTCTCGGGACTAGCGTTCGCAATGAGCAGTTCTTC. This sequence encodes CASSFLGTSVRNEQFF.

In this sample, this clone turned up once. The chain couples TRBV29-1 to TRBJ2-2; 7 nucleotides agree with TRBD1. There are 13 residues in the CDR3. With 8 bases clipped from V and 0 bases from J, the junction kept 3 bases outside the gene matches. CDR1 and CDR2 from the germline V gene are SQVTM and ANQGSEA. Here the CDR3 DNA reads TGCAGCTCTGGGACAGCGAACACCGGGGAGCTGTTTTTT. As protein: CSSGTANTGELFF.

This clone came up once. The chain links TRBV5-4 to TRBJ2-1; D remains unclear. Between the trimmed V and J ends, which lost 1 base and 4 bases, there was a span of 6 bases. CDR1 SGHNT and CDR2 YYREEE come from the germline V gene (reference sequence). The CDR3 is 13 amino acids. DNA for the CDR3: TGTGCCAGCAGCTTGACAGAATACAATGAGCAGTTCTTC. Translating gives CASSLTEYNEQFF. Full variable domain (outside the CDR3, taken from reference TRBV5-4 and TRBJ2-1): ETGVTQSPTHLIKTRGQQVTLRCSSQSGHNTVSWYQQALGQGPQFIFQYYREEENGRGNFPPRFSGLQFPNYSSELNVNALELDDSALYLCASSLTEYNEQFFGPGTRLTVL.

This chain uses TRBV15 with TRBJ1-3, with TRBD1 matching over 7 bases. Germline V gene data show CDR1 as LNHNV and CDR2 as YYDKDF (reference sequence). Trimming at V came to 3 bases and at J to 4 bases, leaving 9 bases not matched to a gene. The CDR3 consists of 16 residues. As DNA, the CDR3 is TGTGCCACCAGCAGCGAAACAGGGGCTACAGGAAACACCATATATTTT. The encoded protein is CATSSETGATGNTIYF.

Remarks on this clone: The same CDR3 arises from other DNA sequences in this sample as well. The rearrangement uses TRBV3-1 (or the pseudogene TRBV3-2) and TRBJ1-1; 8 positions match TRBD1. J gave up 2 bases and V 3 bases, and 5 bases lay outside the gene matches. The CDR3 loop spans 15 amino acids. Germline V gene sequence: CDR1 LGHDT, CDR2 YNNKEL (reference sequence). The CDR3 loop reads CASSHHGQGNTEAFF. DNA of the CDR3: TGTGCCAGCAGCCACCACGGACAGGGTAACACTGAAGCTTTCTTT.

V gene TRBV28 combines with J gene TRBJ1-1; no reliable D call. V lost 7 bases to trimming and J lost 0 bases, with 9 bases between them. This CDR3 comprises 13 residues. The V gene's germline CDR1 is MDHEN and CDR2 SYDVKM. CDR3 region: CASNTNMNTEAFF. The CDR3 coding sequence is TGTGCCAGCAATACCAACATGAACACTGAAGCTTTCTTT.

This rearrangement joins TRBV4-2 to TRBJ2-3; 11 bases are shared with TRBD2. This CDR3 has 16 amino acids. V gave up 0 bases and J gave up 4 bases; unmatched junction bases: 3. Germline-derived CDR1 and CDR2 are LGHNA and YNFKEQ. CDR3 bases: TGTGCCAGCAGCCAAGATCTAGCGGGAGGAGCAGATACGCAGTATTTT. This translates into CASSQDLAGGADTQYF.

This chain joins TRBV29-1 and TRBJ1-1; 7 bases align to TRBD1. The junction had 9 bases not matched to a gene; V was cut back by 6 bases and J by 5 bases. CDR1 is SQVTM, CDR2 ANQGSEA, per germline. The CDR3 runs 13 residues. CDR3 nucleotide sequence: TGCAGCGTCGGCGAAGGGGGCCGGACTGAAGCTTTCTTT. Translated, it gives CSVGEGGRTEAFF.

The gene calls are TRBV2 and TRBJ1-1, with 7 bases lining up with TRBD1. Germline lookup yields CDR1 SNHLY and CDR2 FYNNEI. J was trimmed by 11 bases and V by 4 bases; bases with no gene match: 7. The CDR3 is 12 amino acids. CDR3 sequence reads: CASSGQGEGAFF. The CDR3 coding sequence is TGTGCCAGCAGTGGACAGGGCGAGGGGGCTTTCTTT.

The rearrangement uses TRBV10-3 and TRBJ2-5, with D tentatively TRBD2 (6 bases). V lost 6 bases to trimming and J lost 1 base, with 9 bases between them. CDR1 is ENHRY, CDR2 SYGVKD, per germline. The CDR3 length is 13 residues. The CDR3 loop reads CAIRGTVQETQYF. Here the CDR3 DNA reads TGTGCCATCAGAGGGACTGTCCAAGAGACCCAGTACTTC.

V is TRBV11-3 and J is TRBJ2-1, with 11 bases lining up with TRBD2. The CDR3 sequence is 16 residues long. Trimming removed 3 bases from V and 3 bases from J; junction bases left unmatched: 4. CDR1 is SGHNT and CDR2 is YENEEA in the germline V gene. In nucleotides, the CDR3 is TGTGCCAGCAGCTTTTTGACTAGCGGGGACTACAATGAGCAGTTCTTC. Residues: CASSFLTSGDYNEQFF.

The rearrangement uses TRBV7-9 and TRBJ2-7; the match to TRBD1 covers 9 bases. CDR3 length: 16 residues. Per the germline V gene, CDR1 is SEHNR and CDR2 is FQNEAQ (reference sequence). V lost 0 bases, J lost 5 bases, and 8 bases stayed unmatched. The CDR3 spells CASSLAGNRGRDEQYV. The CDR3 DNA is TGTGCCAGCAGCTTAGCGGGGAACAGGGGGCGCGACGAGCAGTACGTC.